A selection of T cell receptor beta chains follows, all from one sample in a study of T cell repertoires in cytomegalovirus infection. Each CDR3 protein is one row after TCRdb ran MiXCR on the reads. The sample consists of approximately 500,000 distinct CDR3 sequences, approximately 15% of them appearing once. Sequenced material: CD8+ T cells from PBMCs. Source of these receptors: a human donor in good health (CMV status not recorded). Some clones in this sample may be carry-over from other donors' samples. The CDR3 runs from the conserved cysteine through the conserved F or W. The order of the fields is CDR3 protein, CDR3 DNA, clone size, V gene, J gene, D gene. D genes are given only for firm matches. Clone size is given for some rows only: seen once, a few or many times, or a class if the clone is expanded.

CDR3aa: CASSLSRRLAGGYEQYF
CDR3nt: TGTGCCAGCAGTTTATCGAGACGACTAGCGGGAGGCTACGAGCAGTACTTC
abundance: many
v_gene: TRBV27
j_gene: TRBJ2-7
d_gene: TRBD2

CDR3aa: CASKGISGGRTDTQYF
CDR3nt: TGCGCCAGCAAGGGTATCAGCGGGGGTAGAACAGATACGCAGTATTTT
abundance: NA
v_gene: TRBV10-2
j_gene: TRBJ2-3
d_gene: TRBD2

CDR3aa: CASSQEGTGPETQYF
CDR3nt: TGTGCCAGCAGCCAAGAAGGGACAGGGCCAGAGACCCAGTACTTC
abundance: few
v_gene: TRBV3-1
j_gene: TRBJ2-5
d_gene: TRBD1

CDR3aa: CASSVSGTGSGNTIYF
CDR3nt: TGTGCCAGCAGCGTTTCCGGGACAGGATCTGGAAACACCATATATTTT
abundance: NA
v_gene: TRBV9
j_gene: TRBJ1-3
d_gene: TRBD1

CDR3aa: CASTLLAGASYNEQFF
CDR3nt: TGTGCCAGCACCTTGCTAGCGGGGGCGTCCTACAATGAGCAGTTCTTC
abundance: many
v_gene: TRBV6-1
j_gene: TRBJ2-1
d_gene: TRBD2

CDR3aa: CASSLSLSQPQHF
CDR3nt: TGTGCCAGCAGTTTAAGTTTGAGTCAGCCCCAGCATTTT
abundance: NA
v_gene: TRBV28
j_gene: TRBJ1-5
d_gene: NA

CDR3aa: CASSQRDTTDTQYF
CDR3nt: TGCGCCAGCAGCCAGAGGGATACCACAGATACGCAGTATTTT
abundance: many
v_gene: TRBV4-1
j_gene: TRBJ2-3
d_gene: NA

CDR3aa: CASSPTSGGAQETQYF
CDR3nt: TGTGCCAGCAGCCCTACTAGCGGGGGGGCCCAAGAGACCCAGTACTTC
abundance: many
v_gene: TRBV28
j_gene: TRBJ2-5
d_gene: TRBD2

CDR3aa: CASSLARGSTDTQYF
CDR3nt: TGCGCCAGCAGCTTGGCCAGGGGGAGCACAGATACGCAGTATTTT
abundance: NA
v_gene: TRBV5-1
j_gene: TRBJ2-3
d_gene: TRBD1

CDR3aa: CASSPRQGVLDEQYF
CDR3nt: TGTGCCAGTAGTCCCCGACAAGGTGTTTTGGACGAGCAGTACTTC
abundance: many
v_gene: TRBV19
j_gene: TRBJ2-7
d_gene: NA

CDR3aa: CATSGGRTRDTEAFF
CDR3nt: TGTGCCACCAGCGGAGGCCGTACCCGGGACACTGAAGCTTTCTTT
abundance: NA
v_gene: TRBV15
j_gene: TRBJ1-1
d_gene: NA

CDR3aa: CASSLAPGQMNTEAFF
CDR3nt: TGTGCCAGCAGCTTGGCACCTGGACAGATGAACACTGAAGCTTTCTTT
abundance: few
v_gene: TRBV5-8
j_gene: TRBJ1-1
d_gene: NA

CDR3aa: CASSEGTSVYNEQFF
CDR3nt: TGTGCCAGCAGTGAGGGGACTAGTGTCTACAATGAGCAGTTCTTC
abundance: NA
v_gene: TRBV2
j_gene: TRBJ2-1
d_gene: TRBD2

CDR3aa: CASSQTGGLWLNTEAFF
CDR3nt: TGTGCCAGCAGTCAGACAGGGGGGTTGTGGCTGAACACTGAAGCTTTCTTT
abundance: NA
v_gene: TRBV6-1
j_gene: TRBJ1-1
d_gene: TRBD1

CDR3aa: CASSLPGMSEAFF
CDR3nt: TGTGCCAGCAGTTTACCGGGAATGAGTGAAGCTTTCTTT
abundance: NA
v_gene: TRBV27
j_gene: TRBJ1-1
d_gene: NA

CDR3aa: CAITSGEGAHYEQYF
CDR3nt: TGTGCCATCACCTCAGGGGAAGGGGCCCACTACGAGCAGTACTTC
abundance: NA
v_gene: TRBV10-3
j_gene: TRBJ2-7
d_gene: NA

CDR3aa: CASRMGPFLHF
CDR3nt: TGTGCCAGCAGGATGGGCCCCTTCCTCCACTTT
abundance: few
v_gene: TRBV12-3/TRBV12-4
j_gene: TRBJ1-6
d_gene: NA

CDR3aa: CASNPPGAGTEAFF
CDR3nt: TGTGCCAGCAATCCCCCAGGGGCCGGCACTGAAGCTTTCTTT
abundance: many
v_gene: TRBV6-1
j_gene: TRBJ1-1
d_gene: NA

CDR3aa: CASSPTDRQPQHF
CDR3nt: TGTGCCAGCAGTCCAACGGACCGACAGCCCCAGCATTTT
abundance: many
v_gene: TRBV6-5
j_gene: TRBJ1-5
d_gene: NA

CDR3aa: CSAGTGGNEQYF
CDR3nt: TGCAGCGCCGGGACAGGGGGGAACGAGCAGTACTTC
abundance: few
v_gene: TRBV29-1
j_gene: TRBJ2-7
d_gene: TRBD1

CDR3aa: CASSLEGDYEQYF
CDR3nt: TGTGCCAGCAGCTTGGAGGGAGATTACGAGCAGTACTTC
abundance: NA
v_gene: TRBV5-3
j_gene: TRBJ2-7
d_gene: NA

CDR3aa: CASSLDAGLYGYTF
CDR3nt: TGCGCCAGCAGCTTGGACGCAGGACTTTATGGCTACACCTTC
abundance: NA
v_gene: TRBV5-1
j_gene: TRBJ1-2
d_gene: NA

CDR3aa: CASSDGGTYYGYTF
CDR3nt: TGTGCCAGCAGTGACGGGGGTACCTACTATGGCTACACCTTC
abundance: NA
v_gene: TRBV6-1
j_gene: TRBJ1-2
d_gene: NA

CDR3aa: CASSTYRGGETQYF
CDR3nt: TGTGCCAGCAGCACCTACAGGGGAGGAGAGACCCAGTACTTC
abundance: few
v_gene: TRBV5-4
j_gene: TRBJ2-5
d_gene: NA

CDR3aa: CAHGRDRDTEAFF
CDR3nt: TGTGCCCATGGGAGGGATAGGGACACTGAAGCTTTCTTT
abundance: few
v_gene: TRBV11-2
j_gene: TRBJ1-1
d_gene: NA

CDR3aa: CASSQGHGENTDTQYF
CDR3nt: TGTGCCAGCAGCCAAGGCCACGGGGAGAACACAGATACGCAGTATTTT
abundance: NA
v_gene: TRBV4-2
j_gene: TRBJ2-3
d_gene: NA

CDR3aa: CASSIGLRGQAYEQYF
CDR3nt: TGTGCCAGTAGTATAGGCCTCAGGGGCCAGGCCTACGAGCAGTACTTC
abundance: few
v_gene: TRBV19
j_gene: TRBJ2-7
d_gene: NA

CDR3aa: CASSLTGTNYNEQFF
CDR3nt: TGTGCCAGCAGCTTAACCGGGACCAACTACAATGAGCAGTTCTTC
abundance: NA
v_gene: TRBV7-9
j_gene: TRBJ2-1
d_gene: NA

CDR3aa: CSARDQGTYRLSGDEQFF
CDR3nt: TGCAGTGCTAGAGATCAAGGGACATACCGGCTTAGTGGCGATGAGCAGTTCTTC
abundance: NA
v_gene: TRBV20-1
j_gene: TRBJ2-1
d_gene: NA

CDR3aa: CARRGAGGPESTDTQYF
CDR3nt: TGTGCCAGGCGGGGGGCGGGGGGGCCTGAGAGCACAGATACGCAGTATTTT
abundance: NA
v_gene: TRBV6-4
j_gene: TRBJ2-3
d_gene: TRBD2

CDR3aa: CASSSLAGVETQYF
CDR3nt: TGTGCCAGCAGTTCCCTAGCGGGAGTCGAGACCCAGTACTTC
abundance: few
v_gene: TRBV27
j_gene: TRBJ2-5
d_gene: TRBD2

CDR3aa: CASSLKYNEQFF
CDR3nt: TGTGCCAGCAGCTTAAAGTACAATGAGCAGTTCTTC
abundance: many
v_gene: TRBV7-8
j_gene: TRBJ2-1
d_gene: NA

CDR3aa: CASSLSRTGGGEQYF
CDR3nt: TGTGCCAGCAGCTTATCCAGGACAGGGGGAGGGGAGCAGTACTTC
abundance: few
v_gene: TRBV7-6
j_gene: TRBJ2-7
d_gene: TRBD1

CDR3aa: CASRVLASTSYEQYF
CDR3nt: TGTGCCAGCAGAGTACTAGCCTCCACATCCTACGAGCAGTACTTC
abundance: many
v_gene: TRBV7-6
j_gene: TRBJ2-7
d_gene: NA

CDR3aa: CASSPSPRDYSTDTQYF
CDR3nt: TGCGCCAGCAGCCCTTCCCCCAGGGACTATAGCACAGATACGCAGTATTTT
abundance: many
v_gene: TRBV4-1
j_gene: TRBJ2-3
d_gene: TRBD2

CDR3aa: CASSPDAGTGVNEQFF
CDR3nt: TGTGCCAGCAGCCCCGACGCCGGGACAGGGGTCAATGAGCAGTTCTTC
abundance: NA
v_gene: TRBV28
j_gene: TRBJ2-1
d_gene: TRBD1

CDR3aa: CASSPAGDRDRETQYF
CDR3nt: TGTGCCAGCAGCCCCGCTGGAGATAGGGATCGCGAGACCCAGTACTTC
abundance: NA
v_gene: TRBV14
j_gene: TRBJ2-5
d_gene: NA

CDR3aa: CASSSGQRTYGYTF
CDR3nt: TGTGCCAGCAGCTCAGGACAGCGGACCTATGGCTACACCTTC
abundance: NA
v_gene: TRBV7-9
j_gene: TRBJ1-2
d_gene: NA

CDR3aa: CASSPGTSGRPYQETQYF
CDR3nt: TGTGCCAGCAGCCCGGGGACTAGCGGGAGGCCGTACCAAGAGACCCAGTACTTC
abundance: many
v_gene: TRBV7-2
j_gene: TRBJ2-5
d_gene: TRBD2

CDR3aa: CSVIHGDEKLFF
CDR3nt: TGCAGCGTCATCCACGGGGATGAAAAACTGTTTTTT
abundance: NA
v_gene: TRBV29-1
j_gene: TRBJ1-4
d_gene: NA

CDR3aa: CASSEGPKNQPQHF
CDR3nt: TGTGCCAGCAGTGAGGGTCCCAAGAATCAGCCCCAGCATTTT
abundance: many
v_gene: TRBV6-1
j_gene: TRBJ1-5
d_gene: NA

CDR3aa: CASSYPPPTGELFF
CDR3nt: TGTGCCAGCAGTTACCCCCCCCCCACCGGGGAGCTGTTTTTT
abundance: NA
v_gene: TRBV6-6
j_gene: TRBJ2-2
d_gene: NA

CDR3aa: CASSYIEGNTIYF
CDR3nt: TGTGCCAGCAGTTACATTGAAGGAAACACCATATATTTT
abundance: NA
v_gene: TRBV6-5
j_gene: TRBJ1-3
d_gene: NA

CDR3aa: CASTRHAAEGYTF
CDR3nt: TGTGCCAGCACTCGGCACGCGGCCGAGGGCTACACCTTC
abundance: many
v_gene: TRBV6-1
j_gene: TRBJ1-2
d_gene: NA

CDR3aa: CASSIEGLNGYTF
CDR3nt: TGTGCCAGTAGTATAGAGGGACTTAATGGCTACACCTTC
abundance: few
v_gene: TRBV19
j_gene: TRBJ1-2
d_gene: NA

CDR3aa: CASSARGGAHNYEQYF
CDR3nt: TGTGCCAGCAGCGCCCGGGGGGGGGCCCACAACTACGAGCAGTACTTC
abundance: NA
v_gene: TRBV25-1
j_gene: TRBJ2-7
d_gene: TRBD2

CDR3aa: CASSLVPLAGGPSKNIQYF
CDR3nt: TGTGCCAGCAGCTTAGTTCCACTAGCGGGAGGGCCTTCCAAAAACATTCAGTACTTC
abundance: many
v_gene: TRBV7-9
j_gene: TRBJ2-4
d_gene: TRBD2

CDR3aa: CASSESAYGYTF
CDR3nt: TGCGCCAGCAGTGAATCAGCTTATGGCTACACCTTC
abundance: few
v_gene: TRBV10-2
j_gene: TRBJ1-2
d_gene: NA

CDR3aa: CASSFPGGYGYTF
CDR3nt: TGTGCCAGCAGCTTTCCAGGGGGCTATGGCTACACCTTC
abundance: many
v_gene: TRBV7-9
j_gene: TRBJ1-2
d_gene: TRBD1

CDR3aa: CASSLVDPNTEAFF
CDR3nt: TGTGCCAGCAGCTTAGTCGATCCAAACACTGAAGCTTTCTTT
abundance: many
v_gene: TRBV7-2
j_gene: TRBJ1-1
d_gene: NA

CDR3aa: CASSQDFPDTQYF
CDR3nt: TGCGCCAGCAGCCAAGATTTCCCAGATACGCAGTATTTT
abundance: NA
v_gene: TRBV4-1
j_gene: TRBJ2-3
d_gene: NA

CDR3aa: CASSYGINEQFF
CDR3nt: TGTGCCAGCAGTTACGGAATCAATGAGCAGTTCTTC
abundance: few
v_gene: TRBV6-6
j_gene: TRBJ2-1
d_gene: NA